The source of this T cell receptor beta chain is a study of CD8 T cells in ankylosing spondylitis. This CDR3 has 12 amino acids. Germline V gives CDR1 SQVTM, CDR2 ANQGSEA. Trimming shortened V by 6 bases and J by 2 bases, and 10 bases separated the two germline ends. TCRdb re-called the 5' RACE reads with MiXCR, one entry per CDR3 protein. The sample has 250,000 to 300,000 distinct CDR3 sequences; approximately 20% are singletons. This clonotype has ten or more counts. The specimen was blood, either unsorted or a sorted T cell fraction (not recorded which). The chain couples TRBV29-1 to TRBJ1-1; D perhaps matches TRBD1 (5 bases). The TCR was taken from a male donor with ankylosing spondylitis or in good health (not recorded which). The CDR3 loop reads CSVETGNTEAFF. The CDR3 DNA sequence: TGCAGCGTCGAAACAGGCAACACTGAAGCTTTCTTT.